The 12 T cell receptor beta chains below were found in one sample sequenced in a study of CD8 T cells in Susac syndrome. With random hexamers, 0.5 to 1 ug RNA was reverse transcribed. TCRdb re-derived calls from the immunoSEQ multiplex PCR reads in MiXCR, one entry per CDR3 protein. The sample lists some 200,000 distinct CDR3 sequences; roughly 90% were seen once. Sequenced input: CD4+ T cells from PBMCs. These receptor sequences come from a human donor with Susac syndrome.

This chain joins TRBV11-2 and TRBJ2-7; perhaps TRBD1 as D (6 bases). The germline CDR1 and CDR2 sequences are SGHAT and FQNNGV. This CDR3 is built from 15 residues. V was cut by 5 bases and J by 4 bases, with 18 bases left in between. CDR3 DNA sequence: TGTGCCAGCAGCCCAACTCCCGGGACAAGGTACGAGCAGTACTTC. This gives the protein CASSPTPGTRYEQYF.

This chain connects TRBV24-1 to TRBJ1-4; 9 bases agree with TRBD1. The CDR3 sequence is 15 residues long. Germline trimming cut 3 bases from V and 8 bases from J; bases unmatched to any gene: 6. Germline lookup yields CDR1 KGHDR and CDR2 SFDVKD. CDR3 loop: CATSDPGQGREKLFF. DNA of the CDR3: TGTGCCACCAGTGATCCGGGACAGGGAAGAGAAAAACTGTTTTTT.

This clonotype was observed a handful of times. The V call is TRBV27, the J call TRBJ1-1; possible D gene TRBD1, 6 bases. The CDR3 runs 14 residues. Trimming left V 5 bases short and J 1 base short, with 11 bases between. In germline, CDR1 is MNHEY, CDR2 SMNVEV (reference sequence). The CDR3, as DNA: TGTGCCAGCAGTCCGGGGGGCAGGAACACTGAAGCTTTCTTT. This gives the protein CASSPGGRNTEAFF.

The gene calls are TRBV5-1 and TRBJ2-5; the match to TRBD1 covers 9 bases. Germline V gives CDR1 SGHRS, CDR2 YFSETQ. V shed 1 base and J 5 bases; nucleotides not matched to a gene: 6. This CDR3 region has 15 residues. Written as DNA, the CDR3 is TGCGCCAGCAGCTTGTCGACAGGGGGGGTCGAGACCCAGTACTTC. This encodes CASSLSTGGVETQYF. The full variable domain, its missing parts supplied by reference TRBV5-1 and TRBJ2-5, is KAGVTQTPRYLIKTRGQQVTLSCSPISGHRSVSWYQQTPGQGLQFLFEYFSETQRNKGNFPGRFSGRQFSNSRSEMNVSTLELGDSALYLCASSLSTGGVETQYFGPGTRLLVL.

The chain's CDR3 is CSASPPTGGARYF. Written as DNA, the CDR3 is TGCAGTGCTAGTCCCCCGACAGGGGGCGCGAGGTACTTC. The rearrangement uses TRBV20-1 and TRBJ2-4; 10 bases match TRBD1. Trimming removed 3 bases from V and 15 bases from J; junction bases left unmatched: 11. Germline CDR1 reads DFQATT; CDR2 reads SNEGSKA (reference sequence). The CDR3 consists of 13 residues.

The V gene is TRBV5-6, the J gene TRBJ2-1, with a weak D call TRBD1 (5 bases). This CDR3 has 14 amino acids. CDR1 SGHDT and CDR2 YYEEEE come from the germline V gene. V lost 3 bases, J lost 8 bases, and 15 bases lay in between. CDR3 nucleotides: TGTGCCAGCAGCTCCCGGCGGCAGGGCTATGAGCAGTTCTTC. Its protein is CASSSRRQGYEQFF.

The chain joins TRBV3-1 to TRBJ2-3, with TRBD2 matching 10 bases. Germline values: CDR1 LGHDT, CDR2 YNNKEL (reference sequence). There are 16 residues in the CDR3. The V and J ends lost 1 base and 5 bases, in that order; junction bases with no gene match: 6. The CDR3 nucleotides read TGTGCCAGCAGCCAAGTCAGCGGGGGGGCCGGAGATACGCAGTATTTT. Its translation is CASSQVSGGAGDTQYF.

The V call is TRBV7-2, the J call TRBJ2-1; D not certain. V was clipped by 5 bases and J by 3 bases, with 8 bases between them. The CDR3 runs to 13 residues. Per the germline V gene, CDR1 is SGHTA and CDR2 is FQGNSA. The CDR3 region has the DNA TGTGCCAGCAGCCAACCGGTCTACAATGAGCAGTTCTTC. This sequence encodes CASSQPVYNEQFF.

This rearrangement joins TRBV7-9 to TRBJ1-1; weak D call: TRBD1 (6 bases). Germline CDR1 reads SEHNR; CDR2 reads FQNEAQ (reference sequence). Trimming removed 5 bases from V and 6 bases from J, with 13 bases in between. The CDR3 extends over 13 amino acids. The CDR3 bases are TGTGCCAGCAGCCATGCCAGGGGCCCTGAAGCTTTCTTT. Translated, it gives CASSHARGPEAFF.

DNA for the CDR3: TGTGCCAGCTCACCAAACACCGGGCCCCGGGGGTCCAACACTGAAGCTTTCTTT. Its protein product is CASSPNTGPRGSNTEAFF. This chain joins TRBV18 and TRBJ1-1; tentatively, D is TRBD1 (5 bases). From germline, CDR1 is KGHSH and CDR2 LQKENI. V lost 2 bases and J lost 2, with 21 bases in between. CDR3 length: 18 residues.

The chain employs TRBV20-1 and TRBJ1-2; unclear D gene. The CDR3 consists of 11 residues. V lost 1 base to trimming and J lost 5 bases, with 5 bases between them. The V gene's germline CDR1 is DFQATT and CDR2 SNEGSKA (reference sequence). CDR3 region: CSARADYGYTF. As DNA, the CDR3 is TGCAGTGCTAGAGCCGATTATGGCTACACCTTC.

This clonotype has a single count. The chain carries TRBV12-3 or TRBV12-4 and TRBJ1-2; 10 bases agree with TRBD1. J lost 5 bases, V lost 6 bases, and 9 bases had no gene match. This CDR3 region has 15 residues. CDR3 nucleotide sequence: TGTGCCAGCAGATCGACAGGGGGCGCTTATTATGGCTACACCTTC. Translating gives CASRSTGGAYYGYTF.